This T cell receptor (beta chain) came from a study of vaccination and CD4 T cells after COVID-19. Treatment noted: roughly ten-day PBMC culture with coronavirus spike peptide pools or control peptides (ViraFEST assay). The medium had half its volume replaced with fresh IL-2 medium on days 3 and 7. V lost 1 base to trimming and J lost 4 bases; unmatched junction nucleotides: 4. This CDR3 spans 16 amino acids. Germline CDR1 and CDR2: SGHTA and FQGTGA. CD4+ T cells that had been cultured provided DNA sequenced with the Oncomine TCR Beta short-read assay. A single record per CDR3 protein comes from TCRdb applying MiXCR to the PCR reads. The table lists around 19,000 distinct CDR3 sequences, about 51% of them singletons. With respect to this clonotype: Its target is unknown.

This chain uses TRBV7-3 with TRBJ2-2, with 9 nucleotides matching TRBD2. Sequenced: CD4+ T cells from blood, cultured in vitro. The sequence was collected from a human donor who had recovered from COVID-19. The CDR3 loop is CASSLKASGTTGELFF. CDR3 sequence (DNA): TGTGCCAGCAGCTTAAAGGCTAGCGGGACCACCGGGGAGCTGTTTTTT.